This T cell receptor (beta chain) emerged from a study of T cell responses to AZD1222 COVID-19 vaccine. Study results and limitations: Spike was spanned by vaccine-associated CD4 TCRs, with dominance at 160-218 and 743-854.

About this clone: Antigen specificity is unknown.

From germline, CDR1 is MNHEY and CDR2 SVGAGI. This CDR3 region has 11 residues. V dropped 4 bases and J dropped 8 bases, with 8 bases sitting between them. The table came from immunoSEQ multiplex PCR; TCRdb's copy has only in-frame clones and leaves some out. The sample includes some 120,000 clones, 80% to 90% of them seen just once. This sequence joins TRBV6-5 and TRBJ1-2, with D possibly being TRBD1 (6 bases). This receptor was identified in an adult in good health. The source material was peripheral blood, sampled on day 0 of AZD1222 vaccination. CDR3 sequence (DNA): TGTGCCAGCAGTTCAACAGGGGGCTACACCTTC. Protein: CASSSTGGYTF.